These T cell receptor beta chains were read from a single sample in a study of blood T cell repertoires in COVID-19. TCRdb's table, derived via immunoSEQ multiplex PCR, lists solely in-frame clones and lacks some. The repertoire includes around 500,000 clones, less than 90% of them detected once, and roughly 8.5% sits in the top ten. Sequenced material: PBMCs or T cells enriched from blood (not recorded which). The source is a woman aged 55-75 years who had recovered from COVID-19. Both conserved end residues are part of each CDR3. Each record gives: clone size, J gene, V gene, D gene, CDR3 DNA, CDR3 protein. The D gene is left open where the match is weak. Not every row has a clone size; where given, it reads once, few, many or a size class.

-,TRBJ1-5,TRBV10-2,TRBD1,TGCGCCAGCGGGGAACAGGGGGCAGGCCAGCCCCAGCATTTT,CASGEQGAGQPQHF
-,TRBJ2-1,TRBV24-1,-,TGTGCCACCAGTGATGGAGGGGTTTTGAATGAGCAGTTCTTC,CATSDGGVLNEQFF
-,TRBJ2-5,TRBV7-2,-,TGTGCCAGCAGCCAACGGGTTCAAGAGACCCAGTACTTC,CASSQRVQETQYF
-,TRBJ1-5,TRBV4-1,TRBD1,TGCGCCAGCAGCCCAGGATCCGCCAGGGGGCGCATGCAGCCCCAGCATTTT,CASSPGSARGRMQPQHF
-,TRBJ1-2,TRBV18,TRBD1,TGTGCCAGCTCACCGGGAGGTGCGGGACAGGTAGAGGATGGCTACACCTTC,CASSPGGAGQVEDGYTF
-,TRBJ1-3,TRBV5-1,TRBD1,TGCGCCAGCAGCCTCGGGACAGCTTTTGGGGGTGGAAACACCATATATTTT,CASSLGTAFGGGNTIYF
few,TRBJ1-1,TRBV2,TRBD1,TGTGCCAGCGACATAACCGGGACAGGGTCTATTACTGAAGCTTTCTTT,CASDITGTGSITEAFF
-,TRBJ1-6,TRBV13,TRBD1,TGTGCCAGCAGCTTCGAAAGAGGGGGCGGTTCACCCCTCCACTTT,CASSFERGGGSPLHF
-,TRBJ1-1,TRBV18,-,TGTGCCAGCTCACCAAGTATGGGGCGGGGGACTGAAGCTTTCTTT,CASSPSMGRGTEAFF
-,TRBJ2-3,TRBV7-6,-,TGTGCCAGCAGCTTAGAAGTGGGGGGGCCCACAGATACGCAGTATTTT,CASSLEVGGPTDTQYF
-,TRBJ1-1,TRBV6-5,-,TGTGCCAGCAGTTACGGGGGGTCGGTTACTGAAGCTTTCTTT,CASSYGGSVTEAFF
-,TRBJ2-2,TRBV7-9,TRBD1,TGTGCCAGCAGCCCTATCCGGACAGGGCGTAGCGGGGAGCTGTTTTTT,CASSPIRTGRSGELFF
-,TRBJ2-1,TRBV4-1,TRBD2,TGCGCCAGCAGCCAAGCTGGCCTGCATACTAGCGGGGGGGCGAATGAGCAGTTCTTC,CASSQAGLHTSGGANEQFF
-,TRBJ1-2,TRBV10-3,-,TGTGCCATCAGTGTCGGTCCAGGGGCAAGCTATGGCTACACCTTC,CAISVGPGASYGYTF
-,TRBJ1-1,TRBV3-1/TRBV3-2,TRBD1,TGTGCCAGCAGCCAAGACGGCCCGGGACAGCTGAACACTGAAGCTTTCTTT,CASSQDGPGQLNTEAFF
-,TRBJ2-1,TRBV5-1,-,TGCGCCAGCAGCTTGGGTGCCCGGTACAATGAGCAGTTCTTC,CASSLGARYNEQFF
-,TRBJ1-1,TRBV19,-,TGTGCCAGTAGTATAAGCAGGGGTGCTCACACTGAAGCTTTCTTT,CASSISRGAHTEAFF
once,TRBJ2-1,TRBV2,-,TGTGCCAGCAGTGGACAGTTTAGCTCCTACAATGAGCAGTTCTTC,CASSGQFSSYNEQFF
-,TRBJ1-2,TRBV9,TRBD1,TGTGCCAGCAGCGCGGACAGGGTGGGGTATGGCTACACCTTC,CASSADRVGYGYTF
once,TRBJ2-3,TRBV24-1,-,TGTGCCACCAGTGAGGGACAACACAACACAGATACGCAGTATTTT,CATSEGQHNTDTQYF
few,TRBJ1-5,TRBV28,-,TGTGCCAGCAGTTTAGGCCAGAGCAATCAGCCCCAGCATTTT,CASSLGQSNQPQHF
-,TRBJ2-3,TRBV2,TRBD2,TGTGCCAGCCTGTGGGTAGCGGGGGGGCGCACAGATACGCAGTATTTT,CASLWVAGGRTDTQYF
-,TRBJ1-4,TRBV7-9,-,TGTGCCAGCCTGACAGATTTAAGCGAAAAACTGTTTTTT,CASLTDLSEKLFF